The 17 T cell receptor beta chains below were found in one sample sequenced in a study of T-cell reconstitution after alpha-beta-depleted transplantation in children. Unique molecular identifiers were built into the TCRbeta library. TCRdb re-analysed the PCR reads in MiXCR, keeping a single row per CDR3 protein. The data contain fewer than 1 million distinct CDR3 sequences, 15% to 20% of them singletons. Here the sequenced sample was PBMCs, mostly from graft donor cells, taken 360 days after TCRalphabeta/CD19-depleted stem cell transplant. The receptors here all came from a male patient younger than 18 who had a stem cell transplant for acute lymphoblastic leukemia, so the T cells may come from the graft donor.

The chain employs TRBV12-3 or TRBV12-4 and TRBJ2-7; a weak D match, TRBD2 (5 bases). There are 14 residues in the CDR3. The V end lost 1 base, the J end lost 5 bases, and 12 bases lay between the germline ends. The CDR3, as DNA: TGTGCCAGCAGTTTAGGGAGGACCCGGGACGAGCAGTACTTC. Translating gives CASSLGRTRDEQYF.

This clonotype has a handful of counts. The CDR3 sequence is CASSLAVRPTYEQYF. CDR3 nucleotides: TGTGCCAGCAGCTTAGCGGTTCGACCGACCTACGAGCAGTACTTC. V and J are TRBV7-8 and TRBJ2-7; D is uncertain. Germline values: CDR1 SGHVS, CDR2 FQNEAQ. Trimming cost V 0 bases and J 2 bases, with 11 bases left between them. The CDR3 runs 15 residues.

This clonotype turned up a few times. The CDR3 loop reads CASVGWASGETQYF. The CDR3 coding sequence is TGTGCCAGCGTAGGATGGGCTAGCGGAGAGACCCAGTACTTC. The J gene is TRBJ2-5, the V gene TRBV2; 7 bases line up with TRBD2. The trim removed 8 bases at V and 4 bases at J, leaving 10 bases unmatched. Germline V gene data show CDR1 as SNHLY and CDR2 as FYNNEI. This CDR3 is built from 14 residues.

J is TRBJ2-1 and V is TRBV10-3; 9 nucleotides line up with TRBD1. Per the germline V gene, CDR1 is ENHRY and CDR2 is SYGVKD. The CDR3 is made up of 12 amino acids. Trimming at V came to 4 bases and at J to 10 bases, leaving 2 bases not matched to a gene. CDR3 region: CAISGGQGEQFF. CDR3 nucleotides: TGTGCCATCAGTGGGGGACAGGGAGAGCAGTTCTTC.

This clonotype has a count of ten or more. The chain recombines TRBV12-3 or TRBV12-4 with TRBJ2-1; no clear D gene. Trimming shortened V by 5 bases and J by 8 bases, and 4 bases separated the two germline ends. The CDR3 covers 10 residues. The CDR3 reads CASSGYEQFF. CDR3 bases: TGTGCCAGCAGTGGCTATGAGCAGTTCTTC.

V is TRBV7-2 and J is TRBJ2-3, with TRBD2 matching over 12 bases. CDR1 and CDR2 from the germline V gene are SGHTA and FQGNSA. The CDR3 spans 15 residues. Trimming removed 4 bases from V and 6 bases from J; junction bases left unmatched: 5. The CDR3 loop is CASSSRLAGADTQYF. For the CDR3, the DNA is TGTGCCAGCAGCTCCAGACTAGCGGGAGCGGATACGCAGTATTTT.

The chain uses TRBV29-1 and TRBJ2-2, with D hard to call. CDR1 is SQVTM, CDR2 ANQGSEA, per germline. Trimming removed 5 bases from V and 5 bases from J, with 3 bases in between. This CDR3 contains 10 residues. CDR3 sequence: CSVCTGELFF. The CDR3 coding sequence is TGCAGCGTTTGTACCGGGGAGCTGTTTTTT.

Concerning this clonotype itself: One end of the junction does not line up with germline, which may come from a read error. The genes are TRBV6-2 or TRBV6-3 and TRBJ2-7, with 10 nucleotides matching TRBD2. The CDR3 has 14 residues. Germline V gene lookup returns CDR1 MNHEY and CDR2 SVGEGT. CDR3 nucleotides: TGTGCCAGCACCACTCTAGCGGGAGTCTACGAGCTGTACTTC. Protein product: CASTTLAGVYELYF.

In its sample, this clonotype was seen a few times. The genes are TRBV5-1 and TRBJ2-7; TRBD2 matches 9 bases. The trim removed 2 bases at V and 5 bases at J, leaving 5 bases unmatched. Per the germline V gene, CDR1 is SGHRS and CDR2 is YFSETQ. The CDR3 is 14 residues long. The CDR3 reads CASSFLAGEDEQYF. As DNA, the CDR3 is TGCGCCAGCAGCTTCTTAGCGGGAGAAGACGAGCAGTACTTC. The full variable domain, completed using reference TRBV5-1 and TRBJ2-7, is KAGVTQTPRYLIKTRGQQVTLSCSPISGHRSVSWYQQTPGQGLQFLFEYFSETQRNKGNFPGRFSGRQFSNSRSEMNVSTLELGDSALYLCASSFLAGEDEQYFGPGTRLTVT.

V and J are TRBV20-1 and TRBJ1-1; D is uncertain. Per germline, CDR1 DFQATT and CDR2 SNEGSKA (reference sequence). The CDR3 is 12 residues long. V shed 6 bases and J shed 4 bases, with 12 bases lying between them. In DNA form, the CDR3 reads TGCAGTGCGGGGTGGGGTTTCACTGAAGCTTTCTTT. Amino acid sequence: CSAGWGFTEAFF.

The CDR3 is CASSLAGRADEQFF. The DNA of the CDR3 is TGCGCCAGCAGCTTGGCGGGCAGGGCCGATGAGCAGTTCTTC. V and J are TRBV5-1 and TRBJ2-1; perhaps TRBD1 as D (5 bases). Deletions cut 0 bases from V and 8 bases from J, with 12 bases between. This CDR3 comprises 14 residues. The germline CDR1 and CDR2 sequences are SGHRS and YFSETQ.

This clonotype was picked up a small number of times. The V gene is TRBV5-1, the J gene TRBJ2-5; the match to TRBD2 covers 8 bases. V lost 5 bases, J lost 3 bases, and 3 bases stayed unmatched. The CDR3 length is 13 residues. Germline-derived CDR1 and CDR2 are SGHRS and YFSETQ. CDR3 residues: CASRGSGKETQYF. For the CDR3, the DNA is TGCGCCAGCAGGGGTAGCGGGAAAGAGACCCAGTACTTC.

This chain joins TRBV5-1 and TRBJ2-3, with 8 bases lining up with TRBD2. V gave up 4 bases and J gave up 3 bases; unmatched junction bases: 13. Germline V gene lookup returns CDR1 SGHRS and CDR2 YFSETQ. The CDR3 totals 17 residues. CDR3 nucleotide sequence: TGCGCCAGCAGCCCCCTTTGGGGAGCGGGAGAAACAGATACGCAGTATTTT. It codes for CASSPLWGAGETDTQYF.

The rearrangement joins TRBV12-3 or TRBV12-4 to TRBJ2-1; 13 bases map to TRBD2. The CDR3 sequence is 18 residues long. Unmatched junction bases numbered 6, after V lost 4 bases and J lost 0 bases. The CDR3 region is CASSSPGLAGRSYNEQFF. Here the CDR3 DNA reads TGTGCCAGCAGTTCCCCGGGACTAGCGGGACGCTCCTACAATGAGCAGTTCTTC.

The chain carries TRBV9 and TRBJ1-1; tentative D call: TRBD1 (6 bases). The V gene's germline CDR1 is SGDLS and CDR2 YYNGEE. The CDR3 extends over 13 amino acids. V was cut by 4 bases and J by 5 bases, with 12 bases left in between. For the CDR3, the DNA is TGTGCCAGCAGCACCACAGGGAGAACTGAAGCTTTCTTT. It translates to CASSTTGRTEAFF.

The chain is built from TRBV5-1 and TRBJ2-3, with a weak D call TRBD2 (5 bases). The CDR3 is made up of 15 amino acids. Trimming shortened V by 0 bases and J by 1 base, and 9 bases separated the two germline ends. CDR1 is SGHRS, CDR2 YFSETQ, per germline. The CDR3 protein is CASSLGLARTDTQYF. DNA for the CDR3: TGCGCCAGCAGCTTGGGATTAGCGCGCACAGATACGCAGTATTTT. The variable domain in full, with the rest retrieved from reference TRBV5-1 and TRBJ2-3, is KAGVTQTPRYLIKTRGQQVTLSCSPISGHRSVSWYQQTPGQGLQFLFEYFSETQRNKGNFPGRFSGRQFSNSRSEMNVSTLELGDSALYLCASSLGLARTDTQYFGPGTRLTVL.

The chain uses TRBV20-1 and TRBJ1-2; 10 bases are shared with TRBD1. Germline trimming cut 6 bases from V and 6 bases from J; bases unmatched to any gene: 10. Germline values: CDR1 DFQATT, CDR2 SNEGSKA (reference sequence). This CDR3 has 14 residues. The CDR3 region has the DNA TGCAGTGCCCACCTCTGGACAGGGGGAAATGGCTACACCTTC. Residues: CSAHLWTGGNGYTF.